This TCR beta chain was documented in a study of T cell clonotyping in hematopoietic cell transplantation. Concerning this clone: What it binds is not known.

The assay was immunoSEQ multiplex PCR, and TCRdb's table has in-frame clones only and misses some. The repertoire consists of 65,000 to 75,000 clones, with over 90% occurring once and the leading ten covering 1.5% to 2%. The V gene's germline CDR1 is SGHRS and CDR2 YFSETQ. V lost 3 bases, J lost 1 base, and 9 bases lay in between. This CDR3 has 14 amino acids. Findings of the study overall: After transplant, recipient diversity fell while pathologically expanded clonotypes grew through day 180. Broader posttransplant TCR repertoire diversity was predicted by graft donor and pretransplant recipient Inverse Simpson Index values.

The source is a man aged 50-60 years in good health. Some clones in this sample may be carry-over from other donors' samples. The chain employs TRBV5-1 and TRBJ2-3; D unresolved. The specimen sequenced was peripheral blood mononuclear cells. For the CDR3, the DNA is TGCGCCAGCAGCTCGTCTTGGGGCACAGATACGCAGTATTTT. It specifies CASSSSWGTDTQYF.